This TCR beta chain was profiled in a study of immune characterization of retroperitoneal liposarcoma. CDR1 and CDR2 (germline): SGHTA, FQGTGA. V was cut by 1 base and J by 7 bases, with 10 bases left in between. The CDR3 totals 13 residues. TCRdb reanalysed the PCR reads using MiXCR and keeps one entry per CDR3 protein. The table lists over 9,500 distinct CDR3 sequences, 22% of them singletons. The sequencing sample was made of blood. The chain employs TRBV7-3 and TRBJ1-1; TRBD1 is a possible D gene (5 bases). The clonotype was recovered from a female donor with retroperitoneal liposarcoma. The CDR3 sequence is CASSLSREDEAFF. CDR3 DNA: TGTGCCAGCAGCTTAAGCAGGGAGGATGAAGCTTTCTTT.